Following are 17 T cell receptor beta chains from one sample sequenced in a study of blood T cell repertoires in COVID-19. Libraries were prepared by immunoSEQ multiplex PCR; TCRdb keeps only in-frame clonotypes and omits some of them. Among around 270,000 clones, 65% to 90% were seen once, and the ten largest hold 1.5% to 2%. The source material was peripheral blood. Receptors originate from a man aged 30-40 years with active or convalescent COVID-19.

V and J are TRBV29-1 and TRBJ1-5, with D uncertain. The CDR3 length is 14 residues. V lost 4 bases to trimming and J lost 0 bases, with 10 bases between them. Per the germline V gene, CDR1 is SQVTM and CDR2 is ANQGSEA. This CDR3 is CSVGRRYSNQPQHF. For the CDR3, the DNA is TGCAGCGTTGGACGGCGGTATAGCAATCAGCCCCAGCATTTT.

The chain recombines TRBV2 with TRBJ1-5; 10 positions match TRBD1. V was pared by 6 bases and J by 6 bases, with 11 bases of the junction left unmatched. Germline V gives CDR1 SNHLY, CDR2 FYNNEI. The CDR3 is made up of 16 amino acids. The CDR3 region has the DNA TGTGCCAGCAGACCCCCCGGGACAGGGGAGGCTCAGCCCCAGCATTTT. Translation: CASRPPGTGEAQPQHF. The full variable domain, completed using reference TRBV2 and TRBJ1-5, is EPEVTQTPSHQVTQMGQEVILRCVPISNHLYFYWYRQILGQKVEFLVSFYNNEISEKSEIFDDQFSVERPDGSNFTLKIRSTKLEDSAMYFCASRPPGTGEAQPQHFGDGTRLSIL.

There are a few counts of this clone. V usage is TRBV15 and J usage is TRBJ1-4, with TRBD1 identical over 7 bases. J was trimmed by 7 bases and V by 5 bases; bases with no gene match: 16. The CDR3 has 17 amino acids. Germline values: CDR1 LNHNV, CDR2 YYDKDF (reference sequence). The CDR3 DNA sequence: TGTGCCACCAGCGAAGATACAAGGACAGGAAAAGTTGAAAAACTGTTTTTT. As protein: CATSEDTRTGKVEKLFF. Together with reference TRBV15 and TRBJ1-4, the CDR3 gives the full variable domain: DAMVIQNPRYQVTQFGKPVTLSCSQTLNHNVMYWYQQKSSQAPKLLFHYYDKDFNNEADTPDNFQSRRPNTSFCFLDIRSPGLGDTAMYLCATSEDTRTGKVEKLFFGSGTQLSVL.

The gene calls are TRBV4-3 and TRBJ1-3, with a weak D call TRBD1 (5 bases). V was cut by 4 bases and J by 3 bases, with 22 bases left in between. CDR3 size: 18 residues. Germline V gene lookup returns CDR1 LGHNA and CDR2 YSLEER. This chain's CDR3 is CASSPGLGPGLSGNTIYF. The CDR3 region has the DNA TGCGCCAGCAGCCCCGGGCTGGGTCCAGGGCTAAGTGGAAACACCATATATTTT.

The V call is TRBV9, the J call TRBJ2-7; 8 bases align to TRBD1. CDR1 and CDR2 (germline): SGDLS, YYNGEE. V lost 0 bases to trimming and J lost 4 bases; unmatched junction nucleotides: 6. The CDR3 sequence is 15 residues long. The CDR3 protein is CASSVEAQGAYEQYF. CDR3 in DNA: TGTGCCAGCAGCGTAGAGGCCCAGGGGGCTTACGAGCAGTACTTC.

This rearrangement joins TRBV11-2 to TRBJ2-7, with 9 nucleotides matching TRBD1. The CDR3 runs to 11 residues. Germline-derived CDR1 and CDR2 are SGHAT and FQNNGV. The ends lost 3 bases at V and 9 bases at J; junction bases unmatched: 0. The CDR3 spells CASSLGQGQYF. As DNA, the CDR3 is TGTGCCAGCAGCTTGGGACAGGGGCAGTACTTC.

The chain employs TRBV11-2 and TRBJ1-4, with D possibly TRBD1 on 6 matching bases. Germline lookup yields CDR1 SGHAT and CDR2 FQNNGV. The length of the CDR3 is 15 residues. Trimming cost V 4 bases and J 7 bases, with 16 bases left between them. CDR3 in DNA: TGTGCCAGCAGCTACCGGCAGGGGAAGGGTGAAAAACTGTTTTTT. Residues: CASSYRQGKGEKLFF.

The J gene is TRBJ2-5, the V gene TRBV27, with 9 bases fitting TRBD2. The CDR3 runs to 15 residues. The V and J ends lost 4 bases and 1 base, in that order; junction bases with no gene match: 4. Germline V CDR1 and CDR2: MNHEY, SMNVEV (reference sequence). In DNA, the CDR3 is TGTGCCAGCAGTTCTAGCGGGGTCAGCCAAGAGACCCAGTACTTC. This gives the protein CASSSSGVSQETQYF.

The chain couples TRBV5-6 to TRBJ1-1; no definite D call. Germline V gene data show CDR1 as SGHDT and CDR2 as YYEEEE. The V gene lost 4 bases and the J gene lost 1 base, with 17 bases spanning the gap. The CDR3 contains 16 residues. The CDR3 sequence: CASSPSPWSPNTEAFF. The CDR3 DNA reads TGTGCCAGCAGCCCAAGCCCCTGGTCCCCGAACACTGAAGCTTTCTTT. The variable domain in full, with the rest retrieved from reference TRBV5-6 and TRBJ1-1, is DAGVTQSPTHLIKTRGQQVTLRCSPKSGHDTVSWYQQALGQGPQFIFQYYEEEERQRGNFPDRFSGHQFPNYSSELNVNALLLGDSALYLCASSPSPWSPNTEAFFGQGTRLTVV.

The genes are TRBV11-2 and TRBJ2-3; D remains ambiguous. Trimming pared 0 bases from V and 9 bases from J, leaving 10 bases between. The germline V gene encodes CDR1 SGHAT and CDR2 FQNNGV. This CDR3 comprises 13 residues. The CDR3 region has the DNA TGTGCCAGCAGCTTAGATCTGGCAGTGACGCAGTATTTT. Its protein is CASSLDLAVTQYF.

The V and J genes are TRBV24-1 and TRBJ2-1, with TRBD2 as a possible D gene (6 bases). V lost 9 bases and J 4 bases, leaving 12 bases between the germline ends. The CDR3 covers 13 residues. The germline gives CDR1 KGHDR, CDR2 SFDVKD. The CDR3 protein is CATYARGYNEQFF. The CDR3 coding sequence is TGTGCCACCTACGCGCGGGGTTACAATGAGCAGTTCTTC.

V gene TRBV30 combines with J gene TRBJ1-2; D is unclear. The CDR3 length is 15 residues. Per the germline V gene, CDR1 is GTSNPN and CDR2 is SVGIG (reference sequence). The V end was cut by 3 bases, the J end by 0 bases, with 14 bases between. The CDR3 is CAWSLLSLANYGYTF. The CDR3 DNA is TGTGCCTGGAGCCTATTATCATTAGCTAACTATGGCTACACCTTC.

The chain joins TRBV14 to TRBJ1-3; D unresolved. The CDR3 contains 15 residues. Germline-derived CDR1 and CDR2 are SGHDN and FVKESK. Trimming removed 0 bases at V and 0 bases at J, with 6 bases between. The CDR3 DNA is TGTGCCAGCAGCCAAGATGGCAGCTCTGGAAACACCATATATTTT. Translated: CASSQDGSSGNTIYF.

As regards this clone: At the DNA level, this CDR3 is encoded by other sequences in the same sample as well. The chain links TRBV11-3 to TRBJ1-1, with D possibly TRBD1 on 5 matching bases. This CDR3 is 13 amino acids long. Trimming shortened V by 3 bases and J by 0 bases, and 5 bases separated the two germline ends. Germline assignment: CDR1 SGHNT and CDR2 YENEEA. The CDR3 sequence is CASSLTVNTEAFF. The CDR3 nucleotides are TGTGCCAGCAGCTTGACAGTGAACACTGAAGCTTTCTTT.

The genes are TRBV4-3 and TRBJ2-2; tentative D call: TRBD2 (6 bases). CDR3 length equals 17 residues. Trimming shortened V by 1 base and J by 4 bases, and 16 bases separated the two germline ends. Germline assignment: CDR1 LGHNA and CDR2 YSLEER. CDR3 DNA sequence: TGCGCCAGCAGCCAAGGAAATGTGCGGGGCACCACCGGGGAGCTGTTTTTT. This gives the protein CASSQGNVRGTTGELFF.

The chain employs TRBV6-5 and TRBJ1-1; the match to TRBD1 covers 8 bases. Germline V gene sequence: CDR1 MNHEY, CDR2 SVGAGI. Germline trimming cut 7 bases from V and 3 bases from J; bases unmatched to any gene: 4. CDR3 length: 13 residues. The CDR3 sequence is CASKDRVDTEAFF. DNA for the CDR3: TGTGCCAGCAAGGACAGGGTAGACACTGAAGCTTTCTTT.

The J gene is TRBJ1-1, the V gene TRBV6-6; 7 bases line up with TRBD1. The CDR3 is 13 residues long. From germline, CDR1 is MNHNY and CDR2 SVGAGI (reference sequence). J was trimmed by 10 bases and V by 9 bases; bases with no gene match: 14. This CDR3 is CASEQKMTGTAFF. For the CDR3, the DNA is TGTGCCAGTGAACAAAAGATGACAGGGACAGCTTTCTTT.